The 15 T cell receptor beta chains in this list originate from one sample, sequenced in a study of glioma-infiltrating T cells. Using RNA template, CDR3s of TCR alpha and beta were amplified with iRepertoire arm-PCR. TCRdb re-analysed the multiplex PCR reads in MiXCR, keeping a single row per CDR3 protein. The sample has about 190,000 distinct CDR3 sequences; around 30% are singletons. Material: glioma tissue, nonneoplastic brain tissue, or PBMCs (not recorded which). The receptor source for this set is a human donor with low-grade glioma or glioblastoma, undergoing nonglioma brain surgery, or in good health (not recorded which).

The J gene is TRBJ1-5, the V gene TRBV5-5; perhaps TRBD1 as D (6 bases). This CDR3 contains 13 residues. Germline assignment: CDR1 SGHKS and CDR2 YYEKEE (reference sequence). V lost 2 bases and J lost 7, with 10 bases in between. CDR3 residues: CASSFTGSQPQHF. In DNA form, the CDR3 reads TGTGCCAGCAGCTTTACAGGGTCACAGCCCCAGCATTTT.

Concerning this clonotype: With a much larger clone just one base away, this may be a read error. The V gene is TRBV20-1, the J gene TRBJ2-1; a possible D gene is TRBD2 (6 bases). The V end lost 2 bases, the J end lost 3 bases, and 17 bases lay between the germline ends. The CDR3 spans 16 residues. CDR1 and CDR2 from the germline V gene are DFQATT and SNEGSKA (reference sequence). In DNA, the CDR3 is TGCAGTGCTAGAAATCTCGCGGGAACCGACTACAATGAGCAGTTCTTC. Translating it yields CSARNLAGTDYNEQFF.

This clonotype has only one observation. A much bigger clone sits one base away, suggesting this may be a read error. V is TRBV20-1 and J is TRBJ2-6, with D uncertain. CDR3 size: 15 residues. The germline V gene has CDR1 DFQATT and CDR2 SNEGSKA (reference sequence). This CDR3 is CSARDPTSGSNVLTF. The DNA for the CDR3 is TGCAGTGCTAGAGATCCTACCTCTGGGTCCAACGTCCTGACTTTC.

Details on this clonotype: Just one base apart from a much larger clone, this may be a read error. The chain couples TRBV10-3 to TRBJ1-2, with TRBD1 as a possible D gene (6 bases). Germline values: CDR1 ENHRY, CDR2 SYGVKD. The CDR3 spans 15 residues. The CDR3 spells CTIRTTGSRGYGYTF. The CDR3 DNA reads as TGTACCATCAGGACTACAGGGTCAAGGGGGTATGGCTACACCTTC.

This clonotype showed up many times. The chain links TRBV5-1 to TRBJ2-1; the match to TRBD2 covers 8 bases. V lost 0 bases and J lost 7; bases outside the gene matches: 6. Per germline, CDR1 SGHRS and CDR2 YFSETQ. The CDR3 loop spans 15 amino acids. DNA of the CDR3: TGCGCCAGCAGCTTGGCGGGGGGGGATTTGAATGAGCAGTTCTTC. Its translation: CASSLAGGDLNEQFF.

Regarding this clonotype: One base away lies a much larger clone, so this may be a sequencing read error. The chain uses TRBV7-9 and TRBJ2-7; D is possibly TRBD2 (5 bases). CDR1 SEHNR and CDR2 FQNEAQ come from the germline V gene (reference sequence). The ends were cut back, 11 bases at V and 2 bases at J, with 10 bases in the middle. The CDR3 runs 11 residues. The DNA for the CDR3 is TGTGCCGGAGGAGATCCCTACGAGCAGTACTTC. Encoded protein: CAGGDPYEQYF.

The V and J genes are TRBV9 and TRBJ1-5; 8 bases line up with TRBD1. Trimming removed 3 bases from V and 1 base from J; junction bases left unmatched: 3. The CDR3 is 15 amino acids. The germline CDR1 and CDR2 sequences are SGDLS and YYNGEE. CDR3 protein: CASSGQGLSNQPQHF. The CDR3 DNA follows: TGTGCCAGCAGCGGACAGGGGCTAAGCAATCAGCCCCAGCATTTT.

This clonotype was counted many times. J is TRBJ2-5 and V is TRBV27; 11 positions match TRBD2. The CDR3 sequence is 15 residues long. The germline V gene encodes CDR1 MNHEY and CDR2 SMNVEV (reference sequence). The ends lost 2 bases at V and 8 bases at J; junction bases unmatched: 7. CDR3 sequence (DNA): TGTGCCAGCAGTTTAGCACTAGCGGGAGTTGGTACCCAGTACTTC. This translates into CASSLALAGVGTQYF.

This clonotype came up a few times. The chain has TRBV12-3 or TRBV12-4 and TRBJ1-3; 7 bases are a match to TRBD1. J gave up 0 bases and V 6 bases, and 17 bases lay outside the gene matches. The CDR3 sequence is 19 residues long. CDR3 coding DNA: TGTGCCAGCAGCTCTACCTTCCTCGCGCAGGGGGACTCTGGAAACACCATATATTTT. It is translated as CASSSTFLAQGDSGNTIYF.

This clonotype was counted ten times or more. The J gene is TRBJ2-7, the V gene TRBV19; 10 bases line up with TRBD2. CDR3 size: 16 residues. V dropped 4 bases and J dropped 2; count of bases not matched to a gene: 8. Per germline, CDR1 LNHDA and CDR2 SQIVND (reference sequence). The CDR3 sequence: CASSSRTSGIPYEQYF. In DNA form, the CDR3 reads TGTGCCAGTAGTAGTCGTACTAGCGGGATTCCCTACGAGCAGTACTTC.

The rearrangement uses TRBV5-1 and TRBJ2-1, with 8 nucleotides matching TRBD1. This CDR3 region has 16 residues. J was trimmed by 0 bases and V by 4 bases; bases with no gene match: 6. In germline, CDR1 is SGHRS, CDR2 YFSETQ. The CDR3 DNA sequence: TGCGCCAGCAGCCAGACCGACAGGGGCTCCTACAATGAGCAGTTCTTC. As protein: CASSQTDRGSYNEQFF.

This chain connects TRBV20-1 to TRBJ2-3, with TRBD2 identical over 13 bases. This CDR3 spans 14 amino acids. Germline-derived CDR1 and CDR2 are DFQATT and SNEGSKA (reference sequence). CDR3 nucleotides: TGCAGCGTGACTAGCGGGAGGACCACAGATACGCAGTATTTT. It is translated as CSVTSGRTTDTQYF.

As to this clonotype: One base away lies a much larger clone, so this may be a sequencing read error. The conserved closing phenylalanine or tryptophan is absent in this CDR3, likely reflecting a read error. The chain is built from TRBV5-4 and TRBJ2-7; TRBD1 matches 7 bases. There are 13 residues in the CDR3. The V gene's germline CDR1 is SGHNT and CDR2 YYREEE (reference sequence). Unmatched junction bases numbered 5, after V lost 4 bases and J lost 4 bases. This CDR3 is CASSHRGKYEQYL. CDR3 sequence (DNA): TGTGCCAGCAGCCACAGGGGAAAGTACGAGCAGTACTTA.

At least ten counts were recorded for this clonotype. The chain joins TRBV5-1 to TRBJ2-3; 7 bases agree with TRBD1. This CDR3 region has 14 residues. J gave up 2 bases and V 4 bases, and 4 bases lay outside the gene matches. Germline-derived CDR1 and CDR2 are SGHRS and YFSETQ. The CDR3 DNA sequence: TGCGCCAGCAGCCCGGGACAGTTCACAGATACGCAGTATTTT. Its protein product is CASSPGQFTDTQYF.

In the case of this clonotype: A read error may account for a junction end that differs from germline. The chain recombines TRBV12-3 or TRBV12-4 with TRBJ2-7; 9 nucleotides line up with TRBD1. CDR3 length: 15 residues. This CDR3 is CASSRPGTGFYERYF. In DNA, the CDR3 is TGTGCCAGCAGTCGACCCGGGACAGGGTTCTACGAGCGGTACTTT.